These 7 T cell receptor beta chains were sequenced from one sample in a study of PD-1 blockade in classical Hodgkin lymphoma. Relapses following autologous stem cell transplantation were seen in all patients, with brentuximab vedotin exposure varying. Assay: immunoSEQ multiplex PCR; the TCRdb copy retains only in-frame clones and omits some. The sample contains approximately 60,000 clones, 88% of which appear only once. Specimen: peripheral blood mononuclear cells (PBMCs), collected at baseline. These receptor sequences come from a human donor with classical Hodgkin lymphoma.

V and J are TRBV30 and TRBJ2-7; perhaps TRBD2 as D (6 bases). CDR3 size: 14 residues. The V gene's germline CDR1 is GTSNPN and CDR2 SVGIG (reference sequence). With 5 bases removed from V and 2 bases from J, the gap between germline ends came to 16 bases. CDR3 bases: TGTGCCTGGGGGGTTATCGGAGGGCCCTACGAGCAGTACTTC. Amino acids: CAWGVIGGPYEQYF. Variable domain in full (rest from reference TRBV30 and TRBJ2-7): SQTIHQWPATLVQPVGSPLSLECTVEGTSNPNLYWYRQAAGRGLQLLFYSVGIGQISSEVPQNLSASRPQDRQFILSSKKLLLSDSGFYLCAWGVIGGPYEQYFGPGTRLTVT.

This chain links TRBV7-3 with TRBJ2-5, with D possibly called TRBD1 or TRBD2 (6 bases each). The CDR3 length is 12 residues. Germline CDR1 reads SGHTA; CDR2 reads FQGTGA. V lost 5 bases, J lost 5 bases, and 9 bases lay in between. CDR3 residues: CASSVGGETQYF. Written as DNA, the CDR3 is TGTGCCAGCAGCGTAGGGGGGGAGACCCAGTACTTC.

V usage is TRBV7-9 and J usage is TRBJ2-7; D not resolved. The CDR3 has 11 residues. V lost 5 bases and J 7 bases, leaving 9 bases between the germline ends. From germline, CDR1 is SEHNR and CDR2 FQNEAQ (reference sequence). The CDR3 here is CASSQDPEQYF. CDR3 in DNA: TGTGCCAGCAGCCAAGACCCGGAGCAGTACTTC.

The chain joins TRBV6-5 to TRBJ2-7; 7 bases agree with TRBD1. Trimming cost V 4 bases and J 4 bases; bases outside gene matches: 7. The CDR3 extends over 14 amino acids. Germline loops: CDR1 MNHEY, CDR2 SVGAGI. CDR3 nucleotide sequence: TGTGCCAGCAGTTTGGGACAGAGAATTTACGAGCAGTACTTC. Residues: CASSLGQRIYEQYF.

CDR3 sequence reads: CATSIRDRTNYGYTF. In DNA, the CDR3 is TGTGCCACCAGCATCCGGGACAGAACTAACTATGGCTACACCTTC. V gene TRBV15 combines with J gene TRBJ1-2; 7 bases are shared with TRBD1. The length of the CDR3 is 15 residues. Germline CDR1 and CDR2: LNHNV and YYDKDF (reference sequence). The V gene end was trimmed by 4 bases and the J gene end by 0 bases; junction bases not matched to a gene: 5.

The CDR3 is CASSLNGGAGVETQYF. Written as DNA, the CDR3 is TGTGCCAGCAGCTTGAACGGGGGGGCCGGGGTAGAGACCCAGTACTTC. V and J are TRBV5-4 and TRBJ2-5; 8 bases map to TRBD2. The V segment lost 1 base and the J segment 4 bases; nucleotides outside the gene matches: 9. The germline V gene encodes CDR1 SGHNT and CDR2 YYREEE (reference sequence). The length of the CDR3 is 16 residues.

CDR3 sequence: CASSRGHLNTEAFF. CDR3 coding DNA: TGCGCCAGCAGCCGGGGACACCTGAACACTGAAGCTTTCTTT. V gene TRBV4-3 combines with J gene TRBJ1-1; the D gene is possibly TRBD1 (6 bases). V lost 4 bases to trimming and J lost 0 bases, with 9 bases between them. The germline V gene has CDR1 LGHNA and CDR2 YSLEER. The CDR3 has 14 residues.